Listed below are T cell receptor beta chains from one sample, sequenced in a study of cytomegalovirus exposure and HLA in healthy donors. TCRdb's table, derived via immunoSEQ multiplex PCR, lists solely in-frame clones and lacks some. The sample consists of about 94,000 clones, 78% of them appearing once. Sequencing was performed on PBMCs. The receptors here all came from a woman between 55 and 75 years old in good health and CMV-seronegative. Both conserved end residues are part of each CDR3. D genes are given only for firm matches. Expanded clones are given a class, and other clones once, few, many or no size at all.

d_call	v_call	j_call	clone_size	cdr3_nt	cdr3_aa
TRBD2	TRBV23-1	TRBJ2-7	-	TGCGCCAGCAGTCCCCCTAGCGGGAGTGGGTCCTACGAGCAGTACTTC	CASSPPSGSGSYEQYF
TRBD1	TRBV7-8	TRBJ1-5	once	TGTGCCAGCAGCTCAGGGACAGGGGGCTTGGGCAATCAGCCCCAGCATTTT	CASSSGTGGLGNQPQHF
TRBD2	TRBV19	TRBJ2-6	-	TGTGCCAGTAGTCGGGAGGTCCTCTACTCTGGGGCCAACGTCCTGACTTTC	CASSREVLYSGANVLTF
-	TRBV7-9	TRBJ1-1	-	TGTGCCAGCAGCTTGAGCGGGGGCGATTTTGCTGAAGCTTTCTTT	CASSLSGGDFAEAFF
-	TRBV4-3	TRBJ2-6	-	TGCGCCAGCAGCCAATACAGGGCTTCTGGGGCCAACGTCCTGACTTTC	CASSQYRASGANVLTF
-	TRBV28	TRBJ2-3	-	TGTGCCAGCAGTCTCCCGGTTGAAGCTACTAGCACAGATACGCAGTATTTT	CASSLPVEATSTDTQYF
-	TRBV5-4	TRBJ2-1	-	TGTGCCAGCAGCTTGGACAGTAGCTCCTACAATGAGCAGTTCTTC	CASSLDSSSYNEQFF
-	TRBV4-3	TRBJ1-4	-	TGCGCCAGCAGCCGAACAGGGCGTGCAACTAATGAAAAACTGTTTTTT	CASSRTGRATNEKLFF
TRBD1	TRBV16	TRBJ2-7	-	TGTGCCAGCAGCCCCGGGACAGGGGGCTACGAGCAGTACTTC	CASSPGTGGYEQYF
TRBD1	TRBV2	TRBJ2-6	-	TGTGCCAGCCGAGGACAGGCCCGAGCCAACGTCCTGACTTTC	CASRGQARANVLTF
-	TRBV6-1	TRBJ1-2	-	TGTGCCAGCAGCGAGGCGGAGAATGGCTACACCTTC	CASSEAENGYTF
-	TRBV30	TRBJ2-7	once	TGTGCCTGGAGTGTGTCCCCATACGAGCAGTACTTC	CAWSVSPYEQYF
-	TRBV19	TRBJ1-5	-	TGTGCTTCGACCGACAGAGCCTATAGCAATCAGCCCCAGCATTTT	CASTDRAYSNQPQHF
-	TRBV9	TRBJ2-7	-	TGTGCCAGCAGCGTAGGCGTCCTTGGGCCCTACGAGCAGTACTTC	CASSVGVLGPYEQYF
-	TRBV4-1	TRBJ2-5	-	TGCGCCAGCAGCCAAGAACCGACCCGACTTGAGACCCAGTACTTC	CASSQEPTRLETQYF
-	TRBV7-9	TRBJ2-1	few	TGTGCCAGCGAGGGACTTCCTAAGTTCTTC	CASEGLPKFF
TRBD1	TRBV2	TRBJ2-7	-	TGTGCCAGCAGAGCACGGACAGGGTTCTCTGACGAGCAGTACTTC	CASRARTGFSDEQYF
-	TRBV5-4	TRBJ2-7	-	TGTGCCAGCTCAGCCCCGGGGGGCGGCACCTACGAGCAGTACTTC	CASSAPGGGTYEQYF
-	TRBV14	TRBJ2-1	-	TGTGCCAGCAGCCAACTTATTGCCCCAGACAATGAGCAGTTCTTC	CASSQLIAPDNEQFF
TRBD1	TRBV28	TRBJ2-3	-	TGTGCCAGCAGTCTTGGACAGGGGAGGGCAGATACGCAGTATTTT	CASSLGQGRADTQYF
-	TRBV28	TRBJ2-3	-	TGTGCCAGCAGTCCGGCAGGGCTGTCTGATACGCAGTATTTT	CASSPAGLSDTQYF
-	TRBV5-4	TRBJ2-2	-	TGTGCCAGCAGCTTGGGAGGGCGGATGAACACCGGGGAGCTGTTTTTT	CASSLGGRMNTGELFF
TRBD1	TRBV19	TRBJ1-3	-	TGTGCCAGTAGGAGACCGGGACAGCTCTCTGGAAACACCATATATTTT	CASRRPGQLSGNTIYF
TRBD1	TRBV7-9	TRBJ1-1	-	TGTGCCAGCAGCTTAGCACAGGGGAGCGCTGAAGCTTTCTTT	CASSLAQGSAEAFF
-	TRBV2	TRBJ1-1	-	TGTGCCAGCAGCCCCGGACCCGGAGGAAAAGCTTTCTTT	CASSPGPGGKAFF
TRBD1	TRBV5-1	TRBJ1-4	-	TGCGCCAGCAGCTTCACAGGGGAAGAAAAACTGTTTTTT	CASSFTGEEKLFF
TRBD1	TRBV7-9	TRBJ1-4	-	TGTGCCAGCAGCTTTGGCCAGGGGGCAGATGAAAAACTGTTTTTT	CASSFGQGADEKLFF
TRBD1	TRBV28	TRBJ1-1	few	TGTGCCAGCAGTTTACCCAAGGGGGCGCGAACTGAAGCTTTCTTT	CASSLPKGARTEAFF
TRBD2	TRBV5-8	TRBJ2-5	-	TGTGCCAGCAGCTCCGGACTAGCGGGGGTCCGGAGGGAGACCCAGTACTTC	CASSSGLAGVRRETQYF
TRBD1	TRBV5-1	TRBJ2-7	-	TGCGCCAGCAGCTCTTCGACAGGGAACCACGAGCAGTACTTC	CASSSSTGNHEQYF
TRBD1	TRBV6-6	TRBJ2-2	-	TGTGCCAGCAGCCTTACCGGGACAGACACCGGGGAGCTGTTTTTT	CASSLTGTDTGELFF
TRBD2	TRBV7-2	TRBJ2-3	-	TGTGCCAGCAGCTTAGAATCAACTAGCGGGGGTGATACGCAGTATTTT	CASSLESTSGGDTQYF
-	TRBV10-3	TRBJ1-2	-	TGTGCCATCAGGGACAGCGAATATGGCTACACCTTC	CAIRDSEYGYTF
-	TRBV6-5	TRBJ2-1	-	TGTGCCAGCAGTTTTCAGGGGAACATGGGGAATGAGCAGTTCTTC	CASSFQGNMGNEQFF
-	TRBV7-2	TRBJ1-5	-	TGTGCCAGCAGATTACAGGGAAACCCGGATCAGCCCCAGCATTTT	CASRLQGNPDQPQHF
TRBD2	TRBV9	TRBJ2-5	-	TGTGCCAGCAGTGCTAGCGGGGGGTCCCAAGAGACCCAGTACTTC	CASSASGGSQETQYF
TRBD2	TRBV6-5	TRBJ2-3	few	TGTGCCAGCAGTTGGGATGGGGGGGGCACAGATACGCAGTATTTT	CASSWDGGGTDTQYF
-	TRBV28	TRBJ2-3	-	TGTGCCAGCAGTTTAGCCCAAACGAGGACAGATACGCAGTATTTT	CASSLAQTRTDTQYF
-	TRBV27	TRBJ1-5	few	TGTGCCAGCAGCTGGACTGGCAATCAGCCCCAGCATTTT	CASSWTGNQPQHF
-	TRBV5-6	TRBJ2-7	-	TGTGCCAGCAGCTTTTTGGGGAGAGGCTCCTACGAGCAGTACTTC	CASSFLGRGSYEQYF
-	TRBV18	TRBJ2-7	-	TGTGCCAGCTCACCACCCGACAAGCCCTACGAGCAGTACTTC	CASSPPDKPYEQYF
-	TRBV19	TRBJ1-1	-	TGTGCCAGTAGTAGCGGACAGGAAGCTTTCTTT	CASSSGQEAFF
-	TRBV6-1	TRBJ1-1	few	TGTGCCAGCAGCCAGGGTTGGTCTGAAGCTTTCTTT	CASSQGWSEAFF
-	TRBV2	TRBJ1-5	-	TGTGCCAGCAGTGAGGGCGGGGGCCGGGTTCAGCCCCAGCATTTT	CASSEGGGRVQPQHF
-	TRBV10-1	TRBJ1-1	-	TGCGCCAGCAGTGAGGGACAGCCTAACACTGAAGCTTTCTTT	CASSEGQPNTEAFF
-	TRBV7-2	TRBJ1-2	few	TGTGCCAGCAGCCCAGGGGTTAACTATGGCTACACCTTC	CASSPGVNYGYTF
TRBD2	TRBV5-4	TRBJ2-1	-	TGTGCCAGCAGCTCGCATACTAGCGGCGAGCAGTTCTTC	CASSSHTSGEQFF
-	TRBV7-2	TRBJ2-5	-	TGTGCCAGCAGTATGACTCGGGAGACCCAGTACTTC	CASSMTRETQYF
TRBD1	TRBV2	TRBJ2-1	once	TGTGCCAGCAATTCCGCAGGAAAAACCACAGGGGTCTCCTACAATGAGCAGTTCTTC	CASNSAGKTTGVSYNEQFF
-	TRBV9	TRBJ1-3	-	TGTGCCAGCAGCGTGAGCGGAAACACCATATATTTT	CASSVSGNTIYF
-	TRBV6-1	TRBJ2-1	-	TGTGCCAGCAGTGCTTACAATGAGCAGTTCTTC	CASSAYNEQFF
TRBD1	TRBV11-2	TRBJ2-7	-	TGTGCCAGCAGCTTAGTTTGGGACAGGGATTACGAGCAGTACTTC	CASSLVWDRDYEQYF
-	TRBV4-3	TRBJ2-3	-	TGCGCCAGCAGCCAAGTTACTACAGATACGCAGTATTTT	CASSQVTTDTQYF
TRBD1	TRBV9	TRBJ2-7	-	TGTGCCAGCAGGTCCCCACAGGGGGGCGAGCAGTACTTC	CASRSPQGGEQYF
TRBD2	TRBV29-1	TRBJ2-7	-	TGCAGCGTGTGGACTAGCGGGGCCTACGAGCAGTACTTC	CSVWTSGAYEQYF
TRBD2	TRBV4-1	TRBJ2-7	-	TGCGCCAGCAGCCAAGAGAAGCGGGATTTCGACGAGCAGTACTTC	CASSQEKRDFDEQYF
-	TRBV10-2	TRBJ1-1	-	TGCGCCAGCAGTGAGTCCGGTCCCACGAACACTGAAGCTTTCTTT	CASSESGPTNTEAFF
-	TRBV19	TRBJ1-1	-	TGTGCCAGTTCCGACTCGGGGACTGAAGCTTTCTTT	CASSDSGTEAFF